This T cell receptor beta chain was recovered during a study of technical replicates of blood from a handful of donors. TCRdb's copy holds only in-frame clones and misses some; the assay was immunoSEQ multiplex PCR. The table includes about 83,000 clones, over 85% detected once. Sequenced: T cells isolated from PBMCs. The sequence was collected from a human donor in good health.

The CDR3: CASSGGRGPLSSYNEQFF. For the CDR3, the DNA is TGTGCCAGCAGCGGGGGCAGGGGGCCCCTGAGCTCCTACAATGAGCAGTTCTTC. The V call is TRBV9, the J call TRBJ2-1; 8 positions match TRBD1. The V gene's germline CDR1 is SGDLS and CDR2 YYNGEE. CDR3 length: 18 amino acids. Unmatched junction bases numbered 11, after V lost 3 bases and J lost 0 bases.